One sample yielded the 26 T cell receptor beta chains listed below, sequenced in a study of T cell responses to AZD1222 COVID-19 vaccine. Profiled with immunoSEQ multiplex PCR; TCRdb holds only in-frame clones, not every one. The sample holds about 120,000 clones; 90% to 95% are singletons and the top ten take 2.5% to 3.5%. The material sequenced was peripheral blood, taken on day 0 of AZD1222 vaccination. Receptors originate from an adult in good health.

This sequence joins TRBV28 and TRBJ2-1; D gene uncertain. This CDR3 region has 14 residues. Germline CDR1 reads MDHEN; CDR2 reads SYDVKM. V dropped 2 bases and J dropped 0 bases, with 5 bases sitting between them. The chain's CDR3 is CASSLTPSYNEQFF. CDR3 in DNA: TGTGCCAGCAGTTTAACTCCCTCCTACAATGAGCAGTTCTTC.

The gene calls are TRBV19 and TRBJ1-1; no clear D. Germline assignment: CDR1 LNHDA and CDR2 SQIVND (reference sequence). CDR3 size: 13 residues. The ends were cut back, 7 bases at V and 0 bases at J, with 9 bases in the middle. CDR3 loop: CASIATLNTEAFF. For the CDR3, the DNA is TGTGCCAGTATCGCGACATTGAACACTGAAGCTTTCTTT.

This chain joins TRBV2 and TRBJ2-3, with 8 bases identical to TRBD2. Germline assignment: CDR1 SNHLY and CDR2 FYNNEI. CDR3 length: 16 amino acids. Trimming cost V 3 bases and J 5 bases; bases outside gene matches: 10. The CDR3 loop is CASSDGGVLMGDTQYF. Here the CDR3 DNA reads TGTGCCAGCAGTGACGGGGGGGTGCTAATGGGAGATACGCAGTATTTT.

V usage is TRBV19 and J usage is TRBJ1-1; D gene unclear. V was pared by 7 bases and J by 0 bases, with 6 bases between. Germline V gene sequence: CDR1 LNHDA, CDR2 SQIVND (reference sequence). This CDR3 region has 12 residues. CDR3 in DNA: TGTGCCAGTAAAAGGGTGAACACTGAAGCTTTCTTT. Residues: CASKRVNTEAFF.

V and J are TRBV28 and TRBJ1-2; no firm D call. Germline assignment: CDR1 MDHEN and CDR2 SYDVKM. The CDR3 is 12 residues long. Deletions cut 8 bases from V and 4 bases from J, with 11 bases between. The CDR3 nucleotides read TGTGCCAGCGAGGAAAGAAGCTATGGCTACACCTTC. Residues: CASEERSYGYTF.

This clone has just one count. The V call is TRBV3-1 (or the pseudogene TRBV3-2), the J call TRBJ1-6; no clear D. V shed 9 bases and J shed 7 bases, with 13 bases lying between them. Germline assignment: CDR1 LGHDT and CDR2 YNNKEL (reference sequence). The CDR3 consists of 13 residues. The CDR3 DNA reads as TGTGCCAGTAGATGGACGGAGAATTCACCCCTCCACTTT. Encoded protein: CASRWTENSPLHF.

This rearrangement joins TRBV10-3 to TRBJ1-3; a possible D gene is TRBD1 (6 bases). The CDR3 runs to 17 residues. CDR1 and CDR2 (germline): ENHRY, SYGVKD. Trimming took 4 bases from V and 0 from J, leaving 16 bases between them. This CDR3 reads CAISGVGQGRSGNTIYF. In nucleotides, the CDR3 is TGTGCCATCAGTGGCGTTGGGCAGGGGCGCTCTGGAAACACCATATATTTT.

CDR3 sequence (DNA): TGCGCCAGCAGCTTCCGACAGGGGGGTAACACTGAAGCTTTCTTT. This translates into CASSFRQGGNTEAFF. This chain joins TRBV5-1 and TRBJ1-1; 9 bases align to TRBD1. The CDR3 consists of 15 residues. Trimming at V came to 2 bases and at J to 2 bases, leaving 4 bases not matched to a gene. Germline CDR1 and CDR2: SGHRS and YFSETQ.

This clone was seen only once. This chain links TRBV5-1 with TRBJ2-7; 12 bases line up with TRBD2. Germline V gene data show CDR1 as SGHRS and CDR2 as YFSETQ. This CDR3 is 16 amino acids long. Trimming took 1 base from V and 5 from J; bases not matched to a gene: 7. This CDR3 is CASSLSPGLAGNEQYF. In nucleotides, the CDR3 is TGCGCCAGCAGCTTGTCTCCCGGACTAGCGGGAAACGAGCAGTACTTC. The whole variable domain, remainder taken from reference TRBV5-1 and TRBJ2-7, is KAGVTQTPRYLIKTRGQQVTLSCSPISGHRSVSWYQQTPGQGLQFLFEYFSETQRNKGNFPGRFSGRQFSNSRSEMNVSTLELGDSALYLCASSLSPGLAGNEQYFGPGTRLTVT.

In this sample, this clone turned up once. This chain connects TRBV6-5 to TRBJ1-5; D possibly corresponds to TRBD1 (5 bases). The CDR3 has 14 amino acids. V was trimmed by 6 bases and J by 6 bases, leaving 15 bases between them. Germline-derived CDR1 and CDR2 are MNHEY and SVGAGI. In DNA, the CDR3 is TGTGCCAGCAGCGGGCTAGGGGCGCTTCAGCCCCAGCATTTT. Translated: CASSGLGALQPQHF.

V gene TRBV5-4 combines with J gene TRBJ2-2; perhaps TRBD1 as D (5 bases). The germline V and J ends were trimmed by 4 bases and 4 bases, with 11 bases remaining between them. CDR3 size: 14 residues. Germline-derived CDR1 and CDR2 are SGHNT and YYREEE (reference sequence). CDR3 region: CASSPSQGTGELFF. CDR3 nucleotides: TGTGCCAGCAGCCCCTCCCAGGGCACCGGGGAGCTGTTTTTT.

The genes are TRBV7-6 and TRBJ2-5; 7 bases match TRBD2. The germline gives CDR1 SGHVS, CDR2 FNYEAQ. The J segment lost 5 bases and the V segment lost 4 bases, leaving 10 bases of the junction unmatched. This CDR3 has 15 residues. The CDR3 nucleotides read TGTGCCAGCAGCTCGCTATCGGGACTACGGGAGACCCAGTACTTC. This gives the protein CASSSLSGLRETQYF. The whole variable domain, remainder taken from reference TRBV7-6 and TRBJ2-5, is GAGVSQSPRYKVTKRGQDVALRCDPISGHVSLYWYRQALGQGPEFLTYFNYEAQQDKSGLPNDRFSAERPEGSISTLTIQRTEQRDSAMYRCASSSLSGLRETQYFGPGTRLLVL.

The chain is built from TRBV27 and TRBJ2-7; the match to TRBD1 covers 8 bases. CDR1 is MNHEY, CDR2 SMNVEV, per germline (reference sequence). The CDR3 is 14 residues long. With 6 bases clipped from V and 5 bases from J, the junction kept 9 bases outside the gene matches. CDR3 region: CASSPIDRGHEQYF. The CDR3, as DNA: TGTGCCAGCAGCCCTATCGACAGGGGTCACGAGCAGTACTTC.

J is TRBJ2-1 and V is TRBV18, with TRBD2 matching 12 bases. Germline lookup yields CDR1 KGHSH and CDR2 LQKENI. V gave up 4 bases and J gave up 4 bases; unmatched junction bases: 5. The CDR3 runs to 16 residues. CDR3 in DNA: TGTGCCAGCTCACAGACACTAGCGGGAGGTTACAATGAGCAGTTCTTC. Translating gives CASSQTLAGGYNEQFF. The full variable domain, with the rest looked up from reference TRBV18 and TRBJ2-1, is NAGVMQNPRHLVRRRGQEARLRCSPMKGHSHVYWYRQLPEEGLKFMVYLQKENIIDESGMPKERFSAEFPKEGPSILRIQQVVRGDSAAYFCASSQTLAGGYNEQFFGPGTRLTVL.

This chain links TRBV30 with TRBJ2-1; 8 positions match TRBD2. Germline V gene data show CDR1 as GTSNPN and CDR2 as SVGIG (reference sequence). V gave up 5 bases and J gave up 4 bases; unmatched junction bases: 7. This CDR3 has 14 residues. CDR3 in amino acids: CAWGTTSAYNEQFF. Here the CDR3 DNA reads TGTGCCTGGGGAACGACTAGCGCATACAATGAGCAGTTCTTC.

This rearrangement joins TRBV28 to TRBJ2-2, with D possibly matching TRBD2 (6 bases). This CDR3 has 13 residues. Trimming pared 5 bases from V and 6 bases from J, leaving 10 bases between. Germline CDR1 is MDHEN and CDR2 is SYDVKM. CDR3 bases: TGTGCCAGCAGTCTAGCGTTCGCCGGGGAGCTGTTTTTT. Its translation: CASSLAFAGELFF.

The chain couples TRBV27 to TRBJ1-2; no clear D. Germline-derived CDR1 and CDR2 are MNHEY and SMNVEV (reference sequence). V was shortened by 8 bases and J by 2 bases, with 12 bases between the two germline ends. The CDR3 runs to 13 residues. The CDR3 reads CASGLRENYGYTF. The DNA for the CDR3 is TGTGCCAGCGGACTAAGGGAAAACTATGGCTACACCTTC.

In the case of this clone: The junction differs from germline at one of its ends, possibly a read error. The rearrangement uses TRBV11-2 and TRBJ2-5; 11 bases line up with TRBD2. Germline CDR1 reads SGHAT; CDR2 reads FQNNGV. The CDR3 length is 12 residues. The CDR3 reads CASRIAGGPSHF. CDR3 nucleotides: TGTGCCAGCAGAATAGCGGGAGGGCCCTCTCACTTC.

CDR3 residues: CASSDEGTGSHGYTF. DNA for the CDR3: TGTGCCAGCAGTGATGAGGGGACAGGCAGTCATGGCTACACCTTC. V gene TRBV6-1 combines with J gene TRBJ1-2; TRBD1 aligns across 8 bases. The CDR3 is made up of 15 amino acids. V was pared by 3 bases and J by 6 bases, with 9 bases of the junction left unmatched. From germline, CDR1 is MNHNS and CDR2 SASEGT.

This chain connects TRBV10-2 to TRBJ2-3; D possibly corresponds to TRBD1 (5 bases). From germline, CDR1 is WSHSY and CDR2 SAAADI. Between the trimmed V and J ends, which lost 6 bases and 0 bases, there was a span of 13 bases. CDR3 length: 15 residues. The CDR3 here is CASSLDIPSTDTQYF. The CDR3 DNA is TGCGCCAGCAGCTTGGACATCCCTAGCACAGATACGCAGTATTTT.

The chain has TRBV18 and TRBJ2-7, with 9 bases that match TRBD2. The germline V gene encodes CDR1 KGHSH and CDR2 LQKENI. The CDR3 has 14 amino acids. V lost 3 bases and J lost 5; bases outside the gene matches: 5. Written as DNA, the CDR3 is TGTGCCAGCTCACCTAGCGGGGGTCTCCACGAGCAGTACTTC. Translated, it gives CASSPSGGLHEQYF. Full variable domain (remainder filled in from reference TRBV18 and TRBJ2-7): NAGVMQNPRHLVRRRGQEARLRCSPMKGHSHVYWYRQLPEEGLKFMVYLQKENIIDESGMPKERFSAEFPKEGPSILRIQQVVRGDSAAYFCASSPSGGLHEQYFGPGTRLTVT.

The chain carries TRBV5-1 and TRBJ2-7; D is undetermined. Germline V gives CDR1 SGHRS, CDR2 YFSETQ. The ends were cut back, 6 bases at V and 7 bases at J, with 20 bases in the middle. There are 14 residues in the CDR3. DNA for the CDR3: TGCGCCAGCACCCCATCCACGCCCCCTCGGGAGCAGTACTTC. As protein: CASTPSTPPREQYF.

This clone was detected only a few times. The chain uses TRBV28 and TRBJ2-3; the D is unclear. This CDR3 comprises 14 residues. Germline V gene data show CDR1 as MDHEN and CDR2 as SYDVKM. V was clipped by 3 bases and J by 1 base, with 8 bases between them. This CDR3 reads CASSFLSGTDTQYF. CDR3 coding DNA: TGTGCCAGCAGTTTCCTATCAGGCACAGATACGCAGTATTTT.

This chain uses TRBV18 with TRBJ1-1, with 10 bases that match TRBD1. V dropped 0 bases and J dropped 6; count of bases not matched to a gene: 10. CDR1 is KGHSH and CDR2 is LQKENI in the germline V gene. CDR3 length: 17 residues. The CDR3 nucleotides are TGTGCCAGCTCACCACCCGAGACAGGGGGCGAGAAGTCTGAAGCTTTCTTT. Translated: CASSPPETGGEKSEAFF.

The chain joins TRBV7-3 to TRBJ1-1, with D unresolved. V was cut by 4 bases and J by 3 bases, with 9 bases left in between. The CDR3 is made up of 13 amino acids. The germline V gene has CDR1 SGHTA and CDR2 FQGTGA. The CDR3, as DNA: TGTGCCAGCAGCTCGGCTCGGGACACTGAAGCTTTCTTT. Translation gives CASSSARDTEAFF.

The chain is built from TRBV28 and TRBJ1-1; D is unclear. V lost 11 bases to trimming and J lost 4 bases, with 14 bases between them. CDR1 and CDR2 from the germline V gene are MDHEN and SYDVKM. The CDR3 runs 12 residues. CDR3 sequence reads: CALGRAVTEAFF. The CDR3 DNA reads TGTGCCCTAGGTCGGGCGGTCACTGAAGCTTTCTTT.